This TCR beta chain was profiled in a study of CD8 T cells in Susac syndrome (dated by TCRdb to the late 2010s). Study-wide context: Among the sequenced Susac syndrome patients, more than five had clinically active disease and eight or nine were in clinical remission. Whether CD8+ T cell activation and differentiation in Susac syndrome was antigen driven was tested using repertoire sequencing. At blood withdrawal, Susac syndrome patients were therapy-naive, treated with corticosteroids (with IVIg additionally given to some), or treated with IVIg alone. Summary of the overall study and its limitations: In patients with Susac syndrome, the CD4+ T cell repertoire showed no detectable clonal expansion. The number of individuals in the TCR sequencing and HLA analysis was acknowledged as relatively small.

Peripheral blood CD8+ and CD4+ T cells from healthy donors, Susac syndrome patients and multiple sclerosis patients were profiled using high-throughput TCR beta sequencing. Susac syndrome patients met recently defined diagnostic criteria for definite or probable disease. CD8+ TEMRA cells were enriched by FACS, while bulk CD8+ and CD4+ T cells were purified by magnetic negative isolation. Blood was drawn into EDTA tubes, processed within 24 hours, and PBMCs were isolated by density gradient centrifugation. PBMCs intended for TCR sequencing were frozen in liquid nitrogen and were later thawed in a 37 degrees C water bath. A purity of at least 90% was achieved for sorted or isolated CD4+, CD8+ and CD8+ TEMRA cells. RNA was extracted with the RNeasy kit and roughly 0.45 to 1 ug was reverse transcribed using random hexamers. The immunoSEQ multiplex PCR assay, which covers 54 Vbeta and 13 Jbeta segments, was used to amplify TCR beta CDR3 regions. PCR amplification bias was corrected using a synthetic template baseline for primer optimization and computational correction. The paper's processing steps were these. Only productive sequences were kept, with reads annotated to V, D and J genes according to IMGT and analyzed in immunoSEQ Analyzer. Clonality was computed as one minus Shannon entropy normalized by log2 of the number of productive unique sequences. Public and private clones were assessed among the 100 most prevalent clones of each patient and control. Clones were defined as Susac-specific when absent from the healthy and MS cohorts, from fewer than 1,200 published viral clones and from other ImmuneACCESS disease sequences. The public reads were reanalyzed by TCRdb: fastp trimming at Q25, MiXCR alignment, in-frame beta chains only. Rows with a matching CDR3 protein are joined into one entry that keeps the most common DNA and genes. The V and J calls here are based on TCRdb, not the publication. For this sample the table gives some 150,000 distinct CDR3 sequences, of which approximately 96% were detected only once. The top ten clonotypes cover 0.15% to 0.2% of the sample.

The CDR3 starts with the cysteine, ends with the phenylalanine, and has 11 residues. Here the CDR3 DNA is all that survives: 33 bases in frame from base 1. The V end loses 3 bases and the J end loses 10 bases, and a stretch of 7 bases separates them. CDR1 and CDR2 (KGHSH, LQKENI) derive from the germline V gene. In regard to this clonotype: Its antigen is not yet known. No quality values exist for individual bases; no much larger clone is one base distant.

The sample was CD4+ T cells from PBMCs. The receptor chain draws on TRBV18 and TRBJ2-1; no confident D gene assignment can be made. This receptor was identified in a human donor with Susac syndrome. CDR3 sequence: CASSPSDEQFF. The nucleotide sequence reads TGTGCCAGCTCACCCTCGGACGAGCAGTTCTTC.